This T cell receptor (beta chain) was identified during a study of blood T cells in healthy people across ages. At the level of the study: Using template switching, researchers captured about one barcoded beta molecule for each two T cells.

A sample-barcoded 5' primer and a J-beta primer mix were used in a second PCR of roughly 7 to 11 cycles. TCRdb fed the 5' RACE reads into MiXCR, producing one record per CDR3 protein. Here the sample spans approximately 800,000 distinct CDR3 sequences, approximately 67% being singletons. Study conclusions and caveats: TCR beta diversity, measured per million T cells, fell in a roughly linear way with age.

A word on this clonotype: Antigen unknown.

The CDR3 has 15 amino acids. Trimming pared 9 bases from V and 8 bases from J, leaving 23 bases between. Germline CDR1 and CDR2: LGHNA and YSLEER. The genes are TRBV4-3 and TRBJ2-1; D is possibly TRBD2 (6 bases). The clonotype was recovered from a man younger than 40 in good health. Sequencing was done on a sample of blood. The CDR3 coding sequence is TGCGCCAGAGACCCGAGGCTAGCGCGATTCTATGAGCAGTTCTTC. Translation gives CARDPRLARFYEQFF.